This entry describes one TCR beta chain. As yet, its antigen is unknown. The data originate from a study of shared clonotypes between healthy human individuals. Study details: Donor composition was a couple of women and a few men, aged 18 to 49. Study-wide findings and caveats: Sampling involved blood alone; tissue repertoires likely differ. Deeper or shallower sequencing was expected to change how clonotypes are shared among donors.

Using immunoSEQ multiplex PCR, the repertoire was profiled, and TCRdb retains in-frame clones only, with some absent. The top ten clones hold 1.5% to 2% of a sample with roughly 2,000,000 clones, 80% to 95% of them seen once. CD45RO-negative CD8 cells positively selected for CCR7 made up the naive population, which excluded terminally differentiated effector memory CD45RA+ cells. Each of the donors was a healthy adult who was HIV-negative and had not had a recent acute infection or vaccination. CDR1 is SGHVS, CDR2 FQNEAQ, per germline. The ends were cut back, 1 base at V and 8 bases at J, with 17 bases in the middle. The CDR3 runs 16 residues.

The receptor was derived from a man between 18 and 35 years old in good health. Some clones in this sample may be carry-over from other donors' samples. The sample was naive CD8+ T cells from PBMCs. The V and J genes are TRBV7-8 and TRBJ1-4; D ambiguous. CDR3 DNA: TGTGCCAGCAGCTTAGGTCTCTGGACGGAATCAGAAAAACTGTTTTTT. It is translated as CASSLGLWTESEKLFF.